The subject of this entry is one T cell receptor (beta chain). This record belongs to a study of blood T cell repertoires in COVID-19. The wider study: The origin of the acute and convalescent COVID-19 samples was the United States, Italy and Spain. The cDNA or gDNA used as material had been derived from T cells, B-cell-depleted T cells, or PBMCs.

Authors' methods: Amplifying reference gene primers gave estimates of nucleated cell counts. The repertoire was sequenced with immunoSEQ multiplex PCR; TCRdb's copy has only in-frame clones and lacks some. V, J and clone size were drawn from that table, and D and trimming were deduced from the DNA. The repertoire consists of roughly 120,000 clones, with over 65% occurring once and the leading ten covering 3.9%. The CDR3 has 15 residues. The V segment lost 2 bases and the J segment 4 bases; nucleotides outside the gene matches: 5. Germline CDR1 is LGHDT and CDR2 is YNNKEL (reference sequence). Sequences were obtained from peripheral blood. This TCR came from a man aged 60 to 75 with acute or convalescent COVID-19. The V and J genes are TRBV3-1 (or the pseudogene TRBV3-2) and TRBJ2-7, with 10 nucleotides matching TRBD2. The CDR3 sequence: CASSQPLAGKYEQYF. CDR3 nucleotides: TGTGCCAGCAGCCAACCACTAGCGGGAAAATACGAGCAGTACTTC.